A selection of T cell receptor beta chains follows, all from one sample in a study of regulatory T cells in long-lasting Graves disease. TCRdb redid the calling of the multiplex PCR reads with MiXCR, one entry per CDR3 protein. This table has around 400,000 distinct CDR3 sequences, less than 20% appearing once. Sequenced here: peripheral blood mononuclear cells (PBMCs), sampled at new diagnosis, from a patient treated with antithyroid drugs. All receptors come from a female donor with Graves disease. CDR3s include the opening cysteine and the closing phenylalanine or tryptophan.

J gene: TRBJ2-4; V gene: TRBV3-1; CDR3 protein: CASSQGEGFGNIQYF
J gene: TRBJ2-1; V gene: TRBV5-5; CDR3 protein: CASSRTEDNEQFF
J gene: TRBJ2-1; V gene: TRBV28; CDR3 protein: CATHSRGLAGGRRGPINEQFF
J gene: TRBJ2-1; V gene: TRBV7-2; CDR3 protein: CASSLRPDGAAEQFF
J gene: TRBJ1-2; V gene: TRBV5-1; CDR3 protein: CASSLEGWGTGGVANYGYTF
J gene: TRBJ1-1; V gene: TRBV18; CDR3 protein: CASSQYEGGTEAFF
J gene: TRBJ2-6; V gene: TRBV6-2/TRBV6-3; CDR3 protein: CASAAGTGTSGANVLTF
J gene: TRBJ2-7; V gene: TRBV28; CDR3 protein: CASSRRTYEQYF
J gene: TRBJ1-2; V gene: TRBV7-2; CDR3 protein: CASSPSRDNYGYTF
J gene: TRBJ1-2; V gene: TRBV3-1; CDR3 protein: CASSLSSPGTGPYGYTF
J gene: TRBJ1-1; V gene: TRBV12-5; CDR3 protein: CASGLGYLGDRGAEAFF
J gene: TRBJ2-1; V gene: TRBV13; CDR3 protein: CASSASTSYNEQFF
J gene: TRBJ1-6; V gene: TRBV6-2/TRBV6-3; CDR3 protein: CASTEYGPDNSPLHF
J gene: TRBJ2-5; V gene: TRBV5-6; CDR3 protein: CASSLVGDHYF
J gene: TRBJ1-5; V gene: TRBV20-1; CDR3 protein: CSAGTGPQPQHF
J gene: TRBJ1-2; V gene: TRBV27; CDR3 protein: CASSSRLNSYGYTF
J gene: TRBJ2-1; V gene: TRBV7-2; CDR3 protein: CASSLAGGGLNEQFF
J gene: TRBJ2-7; V gene: TRBV20-1; CDR3 protein: CSARDPGTSGDSYEQYF
J gene: TRBJ2-1; V gene: TRBV7-6; CDR3 protein: CASSLTSGRNYNEQFF
J gene: TRBJ2-1; V gene: TRBV6-1; CDR3 protein: CASIGTGHYNEQFF